This T cell receptor beta chain is drawn from a study of cytomegalovirus exposure and HLA in healthy donors. Study-level findings and limits: HLA allele associations emerged for some 16,000 TCR beta sequences in a later analysis, at 0.05 false discovery rate. Prediction of most subjects' HLA-A and HLA-B alleles by TCR beta sequences was reportedly accurate. Later analysis suggested most CMV-associated TCR beta chains were HLA-restricted. A later analysis found TCR association rates differed by HLA locus, highest for DRB1 and lowest for HLA-C.

Germline V CDR1 and CDR2: LNHDA, SQIVND (reference sequence). V shed 5 bases and J shed 3 bases, with 16 bases lying between them. The CDR3 sequence is 16 residues long. The study ran its PCR with 60 Vbeta and 13 Jbeta primers. Here immunoSEQ multiplex PCR was the method, and the copy in TCRdb shows in-frame clones only, minus some. The sample table includes over 100,000 clones. Worth noting for this clone: Its matching antigen is unknown.

The specimen sequenced was PBMCs. This rearrangement joins TRBV19 to TRBJ1-4, with D perhaps matching TRBD1 (6 bases). The receptor comes from a woman aged 40 to 50 in good health and CMV-seropositive. The CDR3 sequence is CASSPLRTVANEKLFF. In DNA, the CDR3 is TGTGCCAGTAGTCCACTGAGGACAGTGGCTAATGAAAAACTGTTTTTT.